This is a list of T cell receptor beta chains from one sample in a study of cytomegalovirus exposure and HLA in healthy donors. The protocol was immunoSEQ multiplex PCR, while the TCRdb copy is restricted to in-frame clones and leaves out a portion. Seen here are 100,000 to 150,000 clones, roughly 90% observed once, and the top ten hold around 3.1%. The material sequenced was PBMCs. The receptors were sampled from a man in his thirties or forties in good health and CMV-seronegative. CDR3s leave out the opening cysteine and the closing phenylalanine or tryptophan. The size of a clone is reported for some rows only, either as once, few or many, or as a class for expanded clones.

cdr3_aa: ASSTGDGQPQH
j_call: TRBJ1-5
cdr3_length: 11
v_call: TRBV7-9
clone_size: NA

cdr3_aa: ASSLAATSVKETQY
j_call: TRBJ2-5
cdr3_length: 14
v_call: TRBV5-1
clone_size: NA

cdr3_aa: ASMYQDDRNTEAF
j_call: TRBJ1-1
cdr3_length: 13
v_call: TRBV6-5
clone_size: NA

cdr3_aa: ASRTSLSYEQY
j_call: TRBJ2-7
cdr3_length: 11
v_call: TRBV5-1
clone_size: NA

cdr3_aa: ASSLGRGGYGYT
j_call: TRBJ1-2
cdr3_length: 12
v_call: TRBV5-6
clone_size: once

cdr3_aa: ASSHVGSSYEQY
j_call: TRBJ2-7
cdr3_length: 12
v_call: TRBV7-9
clone_size: few

cdr3_aa: ASSPPLRPYEQY
j_call: TRBJ2-7
cdr3_length: 12
v_call: TRBV11-2
clone_size: NA

cdr3_aa: ASEGGQGNSPLH
j_call: TRBJ1-6
cdr3_length: 12
v_call: TRBV19
clone_size: NA

cdr3_aa: ASKNRGLTNEQY
j_call: TRBJ2-7
cdr3_length: 12
v_call: TRBV6-5
clone_size: NA

cdr3_aa: ASSPAGGVGEAF
j_call: TRBJ1-1
cdr3_length: 12
v_call: TRBV7-9
clone_size: few

cdr3_aa: ASSLVGAGGKETQY
j_call: TRBJ2-5
cdr3_length: 14
v_call: TRBV11-2
clone_size: NA

cdr3_aa: ATHRGGSNYGYT
j_call: TRBJ1-2
cdr3_length: 12
v_call: TRBV28
clone_size: once

cdr3_aa: AISPGGGSPQH
j_call: TRBJ1-5
cdr3_length: 11
v_call: TRBV10-3
clone_size: NA

cdr3_aa: ASSTDSPHQETQY
j_call: TRBJ2-5
cdr3_length: 13
v_call: TRBV5-1
clone_size: NA

cdr3_aa: ATRLSGDSYEQY
j_call: TRBJ2-7
cdr3_length: 12
v_call: TRBV15
clone_size: NA

cdr3_aa: ASSAPNQETQY
j_call: TRBJ2-5
cdr3_length: 11
v_call: TRBV9
clone_size: NA

cdr3_aa: ASKGRGGTDTQY
j_call: TRBJ2-3
cdr3_length: 12
v_call: TRBV19
clone_size: once

cdr3_aa: ASSESSGYGYT
j_call: TRBJ1-2
cdr3_length: 11
v_call: TRBV10-2
clone_size: NA

cdr3_aa: ARSGGRADTQY
j_call: TRBJ2-3
cdr3_length: 11
v_call: TRBV2
clone_size: NA

cdr3_aa: ASSPQGPHYEQY
j_call: TRBJ2-7
cdr3_length: 12
v_call: TRBV7-2
clone_size: NA

cdr3_aa: ASSEGRVIGELF
j_call: TRBJ2-2
cdr3_length: 12
v_call: TRBV2
clone_size: NA

cdr3_aa: ASSLVGQGYEQY
j_call: TRBJ2-7
cdr3_length: 12
v_call: TRBV11-2
clone_size: NA

cdr3_aa: ASSRDSVYNEQF
j_call: TRBJ2-1
cdr3_length: 12
v_call: TRBV6-1
clone_size: NA

cdr3_aa: ASSPGTASYEQY
j_call: TRBJ2-7
cdr3_length: 12
v_call: TRBV6-6
clone_size: NA

cdr3_aa: ASSLAAGDARGYT
j_call: TRBJ1-2
cdr3_length: 13
v_call: TRBV5-1
clone_size: NA

cdr3_aa: ASSYSSSANTGELF
j_call: TRBJ2-2
cdr3_length: 14
v_call: TRBV6-5
clone_size: NA

cdr3_aa: ASSGYGTGEKLF
j_call: TRBJ1-4
cdr3_length: 12
v_call: TRBV2
clone_size: NA

cdr3_aa: ASSPPTGEETQY
j_call: TRBJ2-5
cdr3_length: 12
v_call: TRBV5-1
clone_size: NA

cdr3_aa: ASSLGGRRAYEQY
j_call: TRBJ2-7
cdr3_length: 13
v_call: TRBV7-9
clone_size: NA

cdr3_aa: ASSPNQETQY
j_call: TRBJ2-5
cdr3_length: 10
v_call: TRBV27
clone_size: NA

cdr3_aa: ASRWGPQGQETQY
j_call: TRBJ2-5
cdr3_length: 13
v_call: TRBV6-5
clone_size: NA